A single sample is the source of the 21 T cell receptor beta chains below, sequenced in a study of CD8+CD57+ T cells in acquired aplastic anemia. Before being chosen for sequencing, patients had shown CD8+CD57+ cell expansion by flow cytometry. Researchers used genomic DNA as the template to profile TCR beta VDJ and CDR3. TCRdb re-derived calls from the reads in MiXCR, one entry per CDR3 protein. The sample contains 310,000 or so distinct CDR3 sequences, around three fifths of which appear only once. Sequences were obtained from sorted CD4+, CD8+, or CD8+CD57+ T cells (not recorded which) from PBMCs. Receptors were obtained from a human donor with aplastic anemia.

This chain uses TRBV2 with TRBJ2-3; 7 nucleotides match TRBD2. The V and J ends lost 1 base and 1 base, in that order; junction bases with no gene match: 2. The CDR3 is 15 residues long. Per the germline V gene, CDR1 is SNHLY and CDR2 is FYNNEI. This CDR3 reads CASSEVGGGTDTQYF. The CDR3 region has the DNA TGTGCCAGCAGTGAAGTGGGAGGGGGCACAGATACGCAGTATTTT.

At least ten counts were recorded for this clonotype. CDR3 in amino acids: CASSLGQGGRETQYF. The CDR3 nucleotides are TGTGCCAGCAGCTTGGGGCAGGGTGGGCGCGAGACCCAGTACTTC. The gene calls are TRBV5-6 and TRBJ2-5, with D possibly TRBD1 on 5 matching bases. CDR3 length: 15 residues. The V and J ends lost 0 bases and 5 bases respectively, with 14 bases between them. Germline V gene lookup returns CDR1 SGHDT and CDR2 YYEEEE.

The CDR3 nucleotides are TGTGCCAGCAGCGTAGCCGGGACAGGGGGCTACGAGCAGTACTTC. Protein sequence: CASSVAGTGGYEQYF. The chain joins TRBV7-3 to TRBJ2-7; 11 nucleotides agree with TRBD1. The CDR3 runs to 15 residues. V lost 5 bases to trimming and J lost 3 bases; unmatched junction nucleotides: 6. The germline CDR1 and CDR2 sequences are SGHTA and FQGTGA.

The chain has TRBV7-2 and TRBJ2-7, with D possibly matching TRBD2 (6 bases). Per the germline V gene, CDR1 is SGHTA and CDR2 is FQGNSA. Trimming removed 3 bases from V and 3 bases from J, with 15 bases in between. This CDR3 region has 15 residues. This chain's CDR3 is CASSFSGGANYEQYF. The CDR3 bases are TGTGCCAGCAGCTTTTCCGGAGGGGCGAACTACGAGCAGTACTTC.

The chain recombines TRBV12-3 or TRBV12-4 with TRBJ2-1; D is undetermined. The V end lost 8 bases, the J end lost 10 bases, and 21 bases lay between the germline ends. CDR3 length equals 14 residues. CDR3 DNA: TGTGCCAGCGGTGGGCAGGTTGCTTTATACGAGCAGTTCTTC. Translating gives CASGGQVALYEQFF.

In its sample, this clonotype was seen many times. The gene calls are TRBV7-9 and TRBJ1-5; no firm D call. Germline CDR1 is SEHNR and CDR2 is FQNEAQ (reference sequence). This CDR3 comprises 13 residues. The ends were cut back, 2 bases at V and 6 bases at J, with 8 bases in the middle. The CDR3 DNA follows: TGTGCCAGCAGCTTAAGTAGGTCTCAGCCCCAGCATTTT. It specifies CASSLSRSQPQHF.

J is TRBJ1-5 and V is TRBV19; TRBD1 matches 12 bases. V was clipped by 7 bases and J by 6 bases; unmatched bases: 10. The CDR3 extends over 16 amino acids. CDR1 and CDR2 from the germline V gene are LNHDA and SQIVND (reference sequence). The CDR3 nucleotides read TGTGCCAGTAAAGGGACAGGGGGCGGCATTGGTCAGCCCCAGCATTTT. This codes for CASKGTGGGIGQPQHF.

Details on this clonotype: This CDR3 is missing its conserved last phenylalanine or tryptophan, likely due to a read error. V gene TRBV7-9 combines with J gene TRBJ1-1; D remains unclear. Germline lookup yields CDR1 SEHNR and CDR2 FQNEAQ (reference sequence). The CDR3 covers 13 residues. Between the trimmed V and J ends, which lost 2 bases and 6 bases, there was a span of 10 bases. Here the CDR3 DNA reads TGTGCCAGCAGCTTAACGGGTCTGGCTGAAGCTTTCTCT. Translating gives CASSLTGLAEAFS.

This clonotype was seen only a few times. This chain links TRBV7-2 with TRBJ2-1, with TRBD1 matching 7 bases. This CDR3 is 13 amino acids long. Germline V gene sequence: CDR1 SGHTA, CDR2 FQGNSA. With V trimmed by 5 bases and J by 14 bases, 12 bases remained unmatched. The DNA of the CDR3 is TGTGCCAGCAGCGACAGGCCGGGACAGATGAAGTTCTTC. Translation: CASSDRPGQMKFF. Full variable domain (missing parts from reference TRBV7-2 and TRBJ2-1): GAGVSQSPSNKVTEKGKDVELRCDPISGHTALYWYRQSLGQGLEFLIYFQGNSAPDKSGLPSDRFSAERTGGSVSTLTIQRTQQEDSAVYLCASSDRPGQMKFFGPGTRLTVL.

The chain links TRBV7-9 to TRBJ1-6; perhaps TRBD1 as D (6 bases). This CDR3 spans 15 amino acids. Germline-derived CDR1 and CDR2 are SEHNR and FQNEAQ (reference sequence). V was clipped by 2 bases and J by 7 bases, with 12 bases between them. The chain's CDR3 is CASSLIQGSNSPLHF. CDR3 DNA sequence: TGTGCCAGCAGCTTAATTCAGGGGAGCAATTCACCCCTCCACTTT.

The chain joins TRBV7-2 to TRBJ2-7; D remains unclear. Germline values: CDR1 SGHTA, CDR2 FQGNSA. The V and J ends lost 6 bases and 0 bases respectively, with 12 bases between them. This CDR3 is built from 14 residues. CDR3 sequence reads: CASSINLNSYEQYF. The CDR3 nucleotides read TGTGCCAGCAGTATCAACCTAAACTCCTACGAGCAGTACTTC.

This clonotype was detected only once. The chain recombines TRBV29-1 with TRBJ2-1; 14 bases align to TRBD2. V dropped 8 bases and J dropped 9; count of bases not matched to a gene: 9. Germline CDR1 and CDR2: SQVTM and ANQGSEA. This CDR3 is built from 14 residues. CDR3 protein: CSKLGTSGSVEQFF. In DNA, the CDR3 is TGCAGCAAACTCGGGACTAGCGGGAGCGTTGAGCAGTTCTTC.

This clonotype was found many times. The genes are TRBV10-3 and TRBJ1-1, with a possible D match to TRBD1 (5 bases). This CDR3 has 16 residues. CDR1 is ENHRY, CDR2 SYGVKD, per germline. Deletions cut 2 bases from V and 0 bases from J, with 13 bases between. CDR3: CAISEEPGRVNTEAFF. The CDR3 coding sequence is TGTGCCATCAGTGAGGAACCGGGACGGGTGAACACTGAAGCTTTCTTT.

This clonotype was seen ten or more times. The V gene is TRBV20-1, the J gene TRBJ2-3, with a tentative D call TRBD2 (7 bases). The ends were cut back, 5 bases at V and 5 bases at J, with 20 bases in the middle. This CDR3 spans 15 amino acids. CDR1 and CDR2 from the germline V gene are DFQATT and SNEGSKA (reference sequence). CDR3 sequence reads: CSAQKGGGRLDTQYF. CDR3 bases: TGCAGTGCTCAAAAGGGAGGGGGACGTTTAGATACGCAGTATTTT.

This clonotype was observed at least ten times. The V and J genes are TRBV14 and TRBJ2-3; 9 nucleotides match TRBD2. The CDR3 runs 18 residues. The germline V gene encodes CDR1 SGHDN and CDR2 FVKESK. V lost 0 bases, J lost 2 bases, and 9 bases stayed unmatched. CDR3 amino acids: CASSQDWAWGLATDTQYF. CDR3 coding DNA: TGTGCCAGCAGCCAAGATTGGGCTTGGGGACTAGCCACAGATACGCAGTATTTT.

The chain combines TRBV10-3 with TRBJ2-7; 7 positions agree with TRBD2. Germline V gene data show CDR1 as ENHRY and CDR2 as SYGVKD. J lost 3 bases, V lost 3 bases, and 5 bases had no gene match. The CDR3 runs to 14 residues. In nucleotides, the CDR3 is TGTGCCATCAGTGACGGCGGGGGAATCTACGAGCAGTACTTC. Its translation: CAISDGGGIYEQYF.

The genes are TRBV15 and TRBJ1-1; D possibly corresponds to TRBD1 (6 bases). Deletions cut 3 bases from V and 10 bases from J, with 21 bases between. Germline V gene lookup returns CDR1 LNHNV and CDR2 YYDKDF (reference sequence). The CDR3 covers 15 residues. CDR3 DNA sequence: TGTGCCACCAGCAGTACACCGGGACAAGTGTCTGGAGCTTTCTTT. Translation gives CATSSTPGQVSGAFF.

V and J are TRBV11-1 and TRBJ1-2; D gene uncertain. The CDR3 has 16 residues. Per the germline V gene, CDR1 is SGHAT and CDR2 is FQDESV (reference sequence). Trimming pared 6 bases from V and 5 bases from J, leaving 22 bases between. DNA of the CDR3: TGTGCCAGCAGTGAAGTAATCGAATCACACTTTTATGGCTACACCTTC. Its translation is CASSEVIESHFYGYTF.

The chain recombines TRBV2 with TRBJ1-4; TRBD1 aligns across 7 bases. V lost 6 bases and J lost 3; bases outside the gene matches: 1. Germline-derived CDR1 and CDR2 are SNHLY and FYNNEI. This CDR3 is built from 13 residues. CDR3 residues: CASSTGANEKLFF. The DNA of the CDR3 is TGTGCCAGCAGCACAGGGGCTAATGAAAAACTGTTTTTT.

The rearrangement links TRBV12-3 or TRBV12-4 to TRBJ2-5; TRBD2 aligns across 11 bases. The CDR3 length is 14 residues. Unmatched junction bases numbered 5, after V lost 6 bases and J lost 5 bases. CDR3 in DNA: TGTGCCAGCAGAAGACTAGCGGGAATGGAGACCCAGTACTTC. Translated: CASRRLAGMETQYF.

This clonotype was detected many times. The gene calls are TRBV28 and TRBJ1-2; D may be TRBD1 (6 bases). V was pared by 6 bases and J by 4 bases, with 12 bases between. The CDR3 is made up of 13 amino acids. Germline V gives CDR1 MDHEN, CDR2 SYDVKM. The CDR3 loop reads CASSLGGLYGYTF. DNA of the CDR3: TGTGCCAGCAGCCTTGGGGGCCTCTATGGCTACACCTTC.